Presented here are 16 T cell receptor beta chains from one specimen sequenced in a study of blood T cell repertoires in COVID-19. Method: immunoSEQ multiplex PCR; TCRdb's copy keeps in-frame clones and lacks some. This table has 95,000 to 110,000 clones, 87% appearing once. Sequenced material: peripheral blood. Receptor source: a human donor in a cohort sampled during active COVID-19.

The chain links TRBV6-2 or TRBV6-3 to TRBJ2-3; possible D gene TRBD2, 6 bases. The V end lost 2 bases, the J end lost 4 bases, and 16 bases lay between the germline ends. Per germline, CDR1 MNHEY and CDR2 SVGEGT. The length of the CDR3 is 16 residues. The CDR3 region is CASSYLLAGNPDTQYF. In nucleotides, the CDR3 is TGTGCCAGCAGTTACCTACTAGCTGGGAACCCAGATACGCAGTATTTT.

J is TRBJ2-1 and V is TRBV7-9; 7 bases match TRBD2. The CDR3 extends over 15 amino acids. Looked up from germline, CDR1 is SEHNR and CDR2 is FQNEAQ (reference sequence). V lost 1 base to trimming and J lost 5 bases; unmatched junction nucleotides: 5. DNA of the CDR3: TGTGCCAGCAGCTTAGGCGCTAGCGGAAACAATGAGCAGTTCTTC. Translated: CASSLGASGNNEQFF. The whole variable domain, filled in from reference TRBV7-9 and TRBJ2-1, reads DTGVSQNPRHKITKRGQNVTFRCDPISEHNRLYWYRQTLGQGPEFLTYFQNEAQLEKSRLLSDRFSAERPKGSFSTLEIQRTEQGDSAMYLCASSLGASGNNEQFFGPGTRLTVL.

The V and J genes are TRBV7-2 and TRBJ2-7, with TRBD2 identical over 9 bases. The CDR3 extends over 15 amino acids. Germline CDR1 SGHTA, CDR2 FQGNSA. Trimming took 5 bases from V and 2 from J; bases not matched to a gene: 7. The CDR3 loop reads CASSKSAGGPYEQYF. The CDR3 coding sequence is TGTGCCAGCAGCAAGTCAGCGGGGGGCCCCTACGAGCAGTACTTC.

The chain couples TRBV12-3 or TRBV12-4 to TRBJ1-2, with 8 positions matching TRBD1. Germline trimming cut 5 bases from V and 5 bases from J; bases unmatched to any gene: 4. The CDR3 extends over 13 amino acids. The CDR3 DNA sequence: TGTGCCAGCAGTCTAACAGGGGGTTATGGCTACACCTTC. It is translated as CASSLTGGYGYTF.

The chain employs TRBV19 and TRBJ2-7; 7 positions match TRBD1. Germline lookup yields CDR1 LNHDA and CDR2 SQIVND (reference sequence). This CDR3 spans 13 amino acids. J was trimmed by 2 bases and V by 10 bases; bases with no gene match: 8. The CDR3 loop is CATARQGPYEQYF. In nucleotides, the CDR3 is TGTGCCACTGCAAGACAGGGTCCCTACGAGCAGTACTTC.

The chain employs TRBV5-4 and TRBJ1-1; D is perhaps TRBD1 (6 bases). This CDR3 region has 16 residues. V was shortened by 1 base and J by 3 bases, with 16 bases between the two germline ends. Germline CDR1 reads SGHNT; CDR2 reads YYREEE (reference sequence). The CDR3 DNA is TGTGCCAGCAGCTTGTTCAGGGGTGCTATTTACACTGAAGCTTTCTTT. This sequence encodes CASSLFRGAIYTEAFF.

The J gene is TRBJ2-3, the V gene TRBV24-1; 7 bases are shared with TRBD2. V shed 0 bases, J shed 1 base, and the junction held 9 bases outside the gene matches. The germline CDR1 and CDR2 sequences are KGHDR and SFDVKD. This CDR3 is 18 amino acids long. For the CDR3, the DNA is TGTGCCACCAGTGATTTGGGCGGGGAGGGGCCGGGCACAGATACGCAGTATTTT. It is translated as CATSDLGGEGPGTDTQYF.

The gene calls are TRBV7-9 and TRBJ1-2, with a possible D match to TRBD1 (6 bases). The V gene lost 1 base and the J gene lost 0 bases, with 9 bases spanning the gap. Looked up from germline, CDR1 is SEHNR and CDR2 is FQNEAQ (reference sequence). The CDR3 loop spans 15 amino acids. The CDR3 region has the DNA TGTGCCAGCAGCTTAGGGACAGCCGCTAACTATGGCTACACCTTC. Residues: CASSLGTAANYGYTF. The full variable domain, its missing parts supplied by reference TRBV7-9 and TRBJ1-2, is DTGVSQNPRHKITKRGQNVTFRCDPISEHNRLYWYRQTLGQGPEFLTYFQNEAQLEKSRLLSDRFSAERPKGSFSTLEIQRTEQGDSAMYLCASSLGTAANYGYTFGSGTRLTVV.

This chain joins TRBV3-1 (or the pseudogene TRBV3-2) and TRBJ1-4; D call uncertain. Germline loops: CDR1 LGHDT, CDR2 YNNKEL (reference sequence). Trimming pared 4 bases from V and 7 bases from J, leaving 13 bases between. This CDR3 is built from 14 residues. The CDR3 here is CASSPTLRGEKLFF. CDR3 bases: TGTGCCAGCAGCCCGACCTTAAGAGGTGAAAAACTGTTTTTT.

CDR3 amino acids: CASSQDGTGAPYEQYF. CDR3 sequence (DNA): TGTGCCAGCAGCCAAGACGGGACAGGGGCCCCCTACGAGCAGTACTTC. The chain combines TRBV3-1 (or the pseudogene TRBV3-2) with TRBJ2-7, with 10 bases lining up with TRBD1. Germline CDR1 is LGHDT and CDR2 is YNNKEL (reference sequence). The CDR3 sequence is 16 residues long. V lost 0 bases and J lost 2; bases outside the gene matches: 4.

The CDR3 nucleotides are TGTGCCAGCAGCGTAGACAGGGGCGCCTACGAGCAGTACTTC. Translated, it gives CASSVDRGAYEQYF. The gene calls are TRBV9 and TRBJ2-7; 7 nucleotides match TRBD1. Germline V CDR1 and CDR2: SGDLS, YYNGEE. V lost 0 bases to trimming and J lost 2 bases; unmatched junction nucleotides: 2. The CDR3 totals 14 residues.

The chain combines TRBV5-1 with TRBJ1-1, with D unresolved. V lost 0 bases and J lost 1, with 7 bases in between. CDR3 length: 14 residues. CDR1 is SGHRS, CDR2 YFSETQ, per germline. The CDR3 is CASSLGQENTEAFF. The CDR3 nucleotides are TGCGCCAGCAGCTTGGGTCAGGAGAACACTGAAGCTTTCTTT.

V is TRBV7-6 and J is TRBJ1-5; no definite D call. V lost 0 bases, J lost 6 bases, and 15 bases lay in between. The length of the CDR3 is 16 residues. CDR1 SGHVS and CDR2 FNYEAQ come from the germline V gene. CDR3 sequence (DNA): TGTGCCAGCAGCTTAGCGTCAGAGGGCGGCGGTCAGCCCCAGCATTTT. It yields the protein CASSLASEGGGQPQHF. The whole variable domain, remainder taken from reference TRBV7-6 and TRBJ1-5, is GAGVSQSPRYKVTKRGQDVALRCDPISGHVSLYWYRQALGQGPEFLTYFNYEAQQDKSGLPNDRFSAERPEGSISTLTIQRTEQRDSAMYRCASSLASEGGGQPQHFGDGTRLSIL.

This chain links TRBV30 with TRBJ1-2; tentatively, D is TRBD1 (5 bases). This CDR3 has 15 residues. The ends were cut back, 3 bases at V and 4 bases at J, with 18 bases in the middle. Germline CDR1 and CDR2: GTSNPN and SVGIG (reference sequence). The CDR3, as DNA: TGTGCCTGGAGGGGGGGAATCAATTCCTTCTATGGCTACACCTTC. Translation: CAWRGGINSFYGYTF.

The rearrangement uses TRBV9 and TRBJ2-7; 8 bases match TRBD1. This CDR3 region has 15 residues. V shed 0 bases, J shed 7 bases, and the junction held 9 bases outside the gene matches. Germline lookup yields CDR1 SGDLS and CDR2 YYNGEE. CDR3 sequence: CASSVGDKGQGEQYF. The DNA for the CDR3 is TGTGCCAGCAGCGTAGGAGATAAAGGACAGGGAGAGCAGTACTTC.

The rearrangement joins TRBV28 to TRBJ2-7, with 7 positions matching TRBD2. The J segment lost 12 bases and the V segment lost 5 bases, leaving 7 bases of the junction unmatched. The CDR3 contains 11 residues. Germline V CDR1 and CDR2: MDHEN, SYDVKM. CDR3 in DNA: TGTGCCAGCAGTGCGACTAGCACCCCGTACTTC. Translated: CASSATSTPYF. Variable domain in full (rest from reference TRBV28 and TRBJ2-7): DVKVTQSSRYLVKRTGEKVFLECVQDMDHENMFWYRQDPGLGLRLIYFSYDVKMKEKGDIPEGYSVSREKKERFSLILESASTNQTSMYLCASSATSTPYFGPGTRLTVT.